This T cell receptor beta chain was obtained from a study of cytomegalovirus exposure and HLA in healthy donors. Study-level results: Later, an analysis found that common viral pathogens appeared to be linked with several of the most significant clusters. Presence/absence analyses assumed roughly uniform sequencing depth across donors, which may not hold. Many donors shared some public TCRs, even though most TCR sequences were rare. In vitro testing confirmed a few CMV-associated chains as specific for CMV antigens.

About this clone: What it binds is not known.

13 Jbeta primers and 60 Vbeta primers were used for the PCR. Here immunoSEQ multiplex PCR was the method, and the copy in TCRdb shows in-frame clones only, minus some. The sample gives 220,000 or so clones, approximately 68% of which show up once; approximately 1.7% is in the top ten. CDR3 size: 16 residues. The germline CDR1 and CDR2 sequences are LNHDA and SQIVND (reference sequence). Trimming cost V 6 bases and J 1 base; bases outside gene matches: 7. The sample comprised PBMCs. The chain recombines TRBV19 with TRBJ2-1; 9 bases are a match to TRBD2. This sequence was found in a woman aged 25 to 39 in good health and CMV-seronegative. The CDR3 coding sequence is TGTGCCAGTAGATCCTTAGCGGGAGCATCCTACAATGAGCAGTTCTTC. Protein sequence: CASRSLAGASYNEQFF.